This is a list of T cell receptor beta chains from one sample in a study of beta chain features in type 1 diabetes. Produced via immunoSEQ multiplex PCR; TCRdb's table is partial and in-frame only. Of hundreds of thousands of clones in the sample, around an eighth were seen once. The sample comprised naive CD4+ T cells from blood. The receptors here all came from a man between 18 and 29 years old with type 1 diabetes. The CDR3 runs from the conserved cysteine through the conserved F or W. Fields, in order: V gene, J gene, clone size, CDR3 protein. For some rows the clone size is stated as once, few or many, or as a class when expanded; others skip it.

>TRBV15|TRBJ1-1|few
CATKSRTEAFF
>TRBV4-2|TRBJ2-6|NA
CASSQDWRGRSVLTF
>TRBV19|TRBJ1-1|NA
CASSMDRVDTEAFF
>TRBV6-1|TRBJ2-7|few
CASSEVDEGEQYF
>TRBV19|TRBJ2-2|NA
CASSTPEDNTGELFF
>TRBV18|TRBJ1-2|NA
CASSPQRQTNYGYTF
>TRBV9|TRBJ2-1|few
CASSVAGANEQFF
>TRBV30|TRBJ2-2|few
CAWSERGYFTGELFF
>TRBV2|TRBJ2-7|few
CASRRQVWEQYF
>TRBV2|TRBJ1-5|NA
CASSSPSGYSNQPQHF
>TRBV5-1|TRBJ1-1|few
CASSRTGNTEAFF
>TRBV14|TRBJ1-1|NA
CASSQGIQSTGFF
>TRBV5-4|TRBJ2-7|few
CASSSAKAASYEQYF
>TRBV5-6|TRBJ2-1|few
CASSPTDIRSYNEQFF
>TRBV29-1|TRBJ1-1|few
CSAPTGVNTEAFF
>TRBV7-2|TRBJ2-1|few
CASSWGTSAYNEQFF